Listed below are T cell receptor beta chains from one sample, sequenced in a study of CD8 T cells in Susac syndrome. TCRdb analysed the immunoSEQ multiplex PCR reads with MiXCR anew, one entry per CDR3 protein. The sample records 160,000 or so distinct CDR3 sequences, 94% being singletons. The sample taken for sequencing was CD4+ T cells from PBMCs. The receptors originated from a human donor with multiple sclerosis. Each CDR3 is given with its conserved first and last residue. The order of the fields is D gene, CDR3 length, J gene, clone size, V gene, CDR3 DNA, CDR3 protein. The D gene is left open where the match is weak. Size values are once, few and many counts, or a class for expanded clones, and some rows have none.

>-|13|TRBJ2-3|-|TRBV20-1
TGCAGTGCTGGGGGGAGACACACAGATACGCAGTATTTT
CSAGGRHTDTQYF
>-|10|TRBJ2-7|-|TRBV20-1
TGCAGTGCCGGGTCCTACGAGCAGTACTTC
CSAGSYEQYF
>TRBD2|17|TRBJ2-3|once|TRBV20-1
TGCAGTGCTAGAGATCCGCGGACTAGCGGGGAGGCAGATACGCAGTATTTT
CSARDPRTSGEADTQYF
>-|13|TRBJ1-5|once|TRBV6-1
TGTGCCAGCAGATCTACATCTTTGGAGCCCCAGCATTTT
CASRSTSLEPQHF
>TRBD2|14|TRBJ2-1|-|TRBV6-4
TGTGCCAGCATGGTGGGAGGGCCGCGAAATGAGCAGTTCTTC
CASMVGGPRNEQFF
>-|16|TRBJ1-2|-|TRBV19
TGTGCCAGTAGTATGGATTCTCGGCCTGACCACTATGGCTACACCTTC
CASSMDSRPDHYGYTF
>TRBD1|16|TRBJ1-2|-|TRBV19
TGTGCCAGCGGGCCCGGCCGGGACAGAAAGAGCTATGGCTACACCTTC
CASGPGRDRKSYGYTF
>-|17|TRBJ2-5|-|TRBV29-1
TGCAGCGTTGAAGGGAGGGGGACCCAAGGGTGGGAAGAGACCCAGTACTTC
CSVEGRGTQGWEETQYF
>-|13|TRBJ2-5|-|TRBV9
TGTGCCAGCAGCGTAGGGGTGCAAGAGACCCAGTACTTC
CASSVGVQETQYF
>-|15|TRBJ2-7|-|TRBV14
TGTGCCAGCAGCTCCATAGGAAGTAATCGCTACGAGCAGTACTTC
CASSSIGSNRYEQYF
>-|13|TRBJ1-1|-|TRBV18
TGTGCCAGCTTTCCAGAGTCTAGGACTGAAGCTTTCTTT
CASFPESRTEAFF
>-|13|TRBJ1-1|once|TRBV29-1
TGCAGCGTTGACGATGGGGGAAGGACTGAAGCTTTCTTT
CSVDDGGRTEAFF
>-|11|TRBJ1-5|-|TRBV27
TGTGCCAGCAGTTCGCGGGGGGTTCAGCATTTT
CASSSRGVQHF
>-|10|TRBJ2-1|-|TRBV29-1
TGCAGCGTCCGAACCAATGAGCAGTTCTTC
CSVRTNEQFF
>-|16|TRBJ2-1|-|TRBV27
TGTGCCAGCAGTTTTTACCAGGGGAGCTCCTACAATGAGCAGTTCTTC
CASSFYQGSSYNEQFF
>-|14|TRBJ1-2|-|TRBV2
TGTGCCAGCAGAGGCACATGGTTCGGGTATGGCTACACCTTC
CASRGTWFGYGYTF
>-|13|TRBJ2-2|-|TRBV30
TGTGCCTGGAATTACCGGGGAGGCGGGGAGCTGTTTTTT
CAWNYRGGGELFF
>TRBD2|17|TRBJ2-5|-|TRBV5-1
TGCGCCAGCAGCTTGTGGCCTGCACGAGCGGGGCAAGAGACCCAGTACTTC
CASSLWPARAGQETQYF
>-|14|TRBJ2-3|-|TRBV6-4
TGTGCCAGCAGTGCTTCGGTCAGCACAGATACGCAGTATTTT
CASSASVSTDTQYF
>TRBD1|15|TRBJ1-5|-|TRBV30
TGTGCCTGGAGCGGGACAGGGCTCAGCGGTCAGCCCCAGCATTTT
CAWSGTGLSGQPQHF
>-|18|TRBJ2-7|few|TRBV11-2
TGTGCCAGCAGCACGACAGGGTCGGCGGGAGCGGAGGGCTACGAGCAGTACTTC
CASSTTGSAGAEGYEQYF
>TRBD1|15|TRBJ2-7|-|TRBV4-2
TGTGCCAGCAGCGCGAGGGGACAGGCGAGCTACGAGCAGTACTTC
CASSARGQASYEQYF
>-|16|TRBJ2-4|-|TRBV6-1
TGTGCCAGCAGTCCAGGGACCTCGGGGGCCAAAAACATTCAGTACTTC
CASSPGTSGAKNIQYF
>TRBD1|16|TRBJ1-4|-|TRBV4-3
TGCGCCAGCAGCCAAGATAGGACAGGGGGAGCGAAAAAACTGTTTTTT
CASSQDRTGGAKKLFF
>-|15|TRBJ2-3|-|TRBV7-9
TGTGCCAGCCTCCTTAGGGCTAGGCTGACAGATACGCAGTATTTT
CASLLRARLTDTQYF
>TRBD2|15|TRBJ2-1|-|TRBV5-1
TGCGCCAGCAGCTCGAACGGACTAGCGGGAGATGAGCAGTTCTTC
CASSSNGLAGDEQFF
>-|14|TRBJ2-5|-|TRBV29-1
TGCAGCGTTGGGGGAGGAGCACCACAAGAGACCCAGTACTTC
CSVGGGAPQETQYF
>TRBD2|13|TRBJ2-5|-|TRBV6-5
TGTGCCAGCAGGGTACTAGCGGGGGAGACCCAGTACTTC
CASRVLAGETQYF
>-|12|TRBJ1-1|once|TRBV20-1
TGCAGTGCTAGGTTTGTAGGGGGTGACGCTTTCTTT
CSARFVGGDAFF
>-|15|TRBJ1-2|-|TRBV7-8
TGTGCCAGCAGCACTCAGGGTGCCTCTGACTATGGCTACACCTTC
CASSTQGASDYGYTF
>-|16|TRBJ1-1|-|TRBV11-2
TGTGCCAGCAGCCTGACAATGTGGGGGGTGAACACTGAAGCTTTCTTT
CASSLTMWGVNTEAFF
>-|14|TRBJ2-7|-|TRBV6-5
TGTGCCAGCAGTGCAACAAGGACAGCCTCTAAGCAGTACTTC
CASSATRTASKQYF
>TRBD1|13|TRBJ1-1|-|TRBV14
TGTGCCAGCAGCCAAGACAGGGGGATTGAAGCTTTCTTT
CASSQDRGIEAFF
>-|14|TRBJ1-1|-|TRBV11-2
TGTGCCAGCAGCTCTGTGCGAAGCAGCACTGAAGCTTTCTTT
CASSSVRSSTEAFF
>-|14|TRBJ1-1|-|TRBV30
TGTGCCTGGAGTGTACAGGATGGGGGCACTGAAGCTTTCTTT
CAWSVQDGGTEAFF
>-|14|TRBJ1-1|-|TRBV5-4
TGTGCCAGCAGCTTGGGTCAAAAAAACACTGAAGCTTTCTTT
CASSLGQKNTEAFF
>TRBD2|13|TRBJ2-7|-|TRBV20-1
TGCAGTGCTAGAGATAGCGGGACGGGCGAGCAGTACTTC
CSARDSGTGEQYF
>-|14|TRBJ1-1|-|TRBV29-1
TGCAGCGTCTCCCGGGACATTTTGAACACTGAAGCTTTCTTT
CSVSRDILNTEAFF
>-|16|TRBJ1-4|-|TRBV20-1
TGCAGTGCTAGAGGCCGTGGGGAAGCGACTAATGAAAAACTGTTTTTT
CSARGRGEATNEKLFF
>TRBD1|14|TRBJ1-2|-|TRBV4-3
TGCGCCAGCAGCCTAATACAGGGGGTGTATGGCTACACCTTC
CASSLIQGVYGYTF
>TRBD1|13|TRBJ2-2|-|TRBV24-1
TGTGCCACCAGAGGACAGGGCGCCGGGGAGCTGTTTTTT
CATRGQGAGELFF
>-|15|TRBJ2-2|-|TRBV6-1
TGTGCCAGCAGGCCTATCTTAGGGAACACCGGGGAGCTGTTTTTT
CASRPILGNTGELFF
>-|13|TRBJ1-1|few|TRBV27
TGTGCCAGCAGTTTATCAGGGAGCACTGAAGCTTTCTTT
CASSLSGSTEAFF
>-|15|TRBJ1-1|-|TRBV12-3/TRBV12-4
TGTGCCAGCAACTTAGGGACTCAAAGAGGCACTGAAGCTTTCTTT
CASNLGTQRGTEAFF
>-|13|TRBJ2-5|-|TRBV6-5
TGTGCCAGCAGTTACACGGGGATGGAGACCCAGTACTTC
CASSYTGMETQYF
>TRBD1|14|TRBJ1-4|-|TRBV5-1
TGCGCCAGCAGCCCTGACAGGGGCCGTGAAAAACTGTTTTTT
CASSPDRGREKLFF
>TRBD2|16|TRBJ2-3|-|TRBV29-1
TGCAGCGTTGGAGAACTAGCGGGAGGAGGCACAGATACGCAGTATTTT
CSVGELAGGGTDTQYF
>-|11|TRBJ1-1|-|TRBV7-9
TGTGCCAGCATCCAGCAGACTGAAGCTTTCTTT
CASIQQTEAFF
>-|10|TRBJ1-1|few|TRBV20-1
TGCAGTGCTAGCCAGGTGGAAGCTTTCTTT
CSASQVEAFF
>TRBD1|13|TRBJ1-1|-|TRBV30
TGTGCCTGGAGTGTAGACAGGGGCACTGAAGCTTTCTTT
CAWSVDRGTEAFF
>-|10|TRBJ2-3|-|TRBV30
TGTGCCTGGGGGGGCAGTACGCAGTATTTT
CAWGGSTQYF
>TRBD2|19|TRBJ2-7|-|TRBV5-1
TGCGCCAGCAGCTTGACTGCGGGAGGGCCTAAGGAAAGCTCCTACGAGCAGTACTTC
CASSLTAGGPKESSYEQYF
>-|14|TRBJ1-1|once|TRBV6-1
TGTGCCAGCAGCGGAGTCAGGGGAAGTACTGAAGCTTTCTTT
CASSGVRGSTEAFF
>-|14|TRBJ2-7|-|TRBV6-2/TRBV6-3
TGTGCCAGCAGTACTCTCCCCCCTAGCGCCGAGCAGTACTTC
CASSTLPPSAEQYF
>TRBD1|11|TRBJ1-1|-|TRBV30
TGTGCCGGACAGGGGGCAGGTGAAGCTTTCTTT
CAGQGAGEAFF